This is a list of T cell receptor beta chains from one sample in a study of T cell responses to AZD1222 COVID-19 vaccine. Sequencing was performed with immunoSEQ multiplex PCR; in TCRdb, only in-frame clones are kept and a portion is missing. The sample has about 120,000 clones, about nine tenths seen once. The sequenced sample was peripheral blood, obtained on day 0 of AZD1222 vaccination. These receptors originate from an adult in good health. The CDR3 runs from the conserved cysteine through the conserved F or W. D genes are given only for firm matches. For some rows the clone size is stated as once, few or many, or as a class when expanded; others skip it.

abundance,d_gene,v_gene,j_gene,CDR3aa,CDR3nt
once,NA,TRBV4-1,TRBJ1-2,CASSQVLGVDYGYTF,TGCGCCAGCAGCCAAGTTTTGGGAGTCGACTATGGCTACACCTTC
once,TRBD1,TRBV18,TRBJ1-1,CASSPFAGGAVGNTEAFF,TGTGCCAGCTCACCATTTGCAGGGGGCGCGGTAGGGAACACTGAAGCTTTCTTT
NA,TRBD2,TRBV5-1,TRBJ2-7,CASSLTMGLAGTYEQYF,TGCGCCAGCAGTTTAACGATGGGACTAGCGGGGACGTACGAGCAGTACTTC
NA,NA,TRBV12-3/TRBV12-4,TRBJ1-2,CASSFFGGDGYTF,TGTGCCAGCAGTTTTTTTGGGGGCGATGGCTACACCTTC
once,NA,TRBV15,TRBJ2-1,CATSSDIGNEQFF,TGTGCCACCAGCAGTGATATAGGAAATGAGCAGTTCTTC
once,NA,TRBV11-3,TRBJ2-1,CASSLVAVSYNEQFF,TGTGCCAGCAGCTTAGTTGCTGTCTCCTACAATGAGCAGTTCTTC
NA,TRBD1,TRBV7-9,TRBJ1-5,CASSPGQNQPQHF,TGTGCCAGCAGCCCGGGACAGAATCAGCCCCAGCATTTT
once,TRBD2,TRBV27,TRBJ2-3,CASSIVAGGPGDTQYF,TGTGCCAGCAGTATCGTAGCGGGGGGGCCGGGAGATACGCAGTATTTT
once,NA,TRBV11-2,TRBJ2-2,CASSLEATGRTGELFF,TGTGCCAGCAGCTTAGAAGCGACAGGGAGGACCGGGGAGCTGTTTTTT
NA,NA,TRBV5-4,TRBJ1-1,CASSLTRVEAEAFF,TGTGCCAGCAGCTTAACCAGGGTGGAAGCTGAAGCTTTCTTT
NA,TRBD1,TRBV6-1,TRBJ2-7,CASSDGTGGHEQYF,TGTGCCAGCAGTGACGGGACAGGGGGCCACGAGCAGTACTTC
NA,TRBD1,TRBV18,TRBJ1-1,CASSSTGANTEAFF,TGTGCCAGCTCATCTACAGGGGCGAACACTGAAGCTTTCTTT
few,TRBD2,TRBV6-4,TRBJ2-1,CASSASSGGAGEQFF,TGTGCCAGCAGTGCCTCAAGCGGGGGGGCGGGTGAGCAGTTCTTC
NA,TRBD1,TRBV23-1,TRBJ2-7,CASDSRDRGNEQYF,TGCGCCAGCGATAGCCGGGACAGGGGGAACGAGCAGTACTTC
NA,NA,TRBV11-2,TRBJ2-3,CASSLEPHGRDTQYF,TGTGCCAGCAGCTTAGAACCGCACGGTAGAGATACGCAGTATTTT
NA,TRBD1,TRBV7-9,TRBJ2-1,CASSLGQGIYNEQFF,TGTGCCAGCAGCTTAGGACAGGGAATCTACAATGAGCAGTTCTTC
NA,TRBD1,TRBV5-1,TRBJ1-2,CASGLETGGVGYTF,TGCGCCAGCGGCCTCGAAACAGGGGGGGTCGGCTACACCTTC
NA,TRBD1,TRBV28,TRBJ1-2,CASSFGTGPYGYTF,TGTGCCAGCAGTTTCGGGACAGGGCCCTATGGCTACACCTTC
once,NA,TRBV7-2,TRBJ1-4,CASSLGTRNEKLFF,TGTGCCAGCAGCTTAGGGACACGAAATGAAAAACTGTTTTTT
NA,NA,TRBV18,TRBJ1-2,CASSPGGGYGYTF,TGTGCCAGCTCACCGGGAGGGGGCTATGGCTACACCTTC
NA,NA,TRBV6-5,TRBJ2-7,CASSRWGFINEQYF,TGTGCCAGCAGTCGGTGGGGGTTTATCAACGAGCAGTACTTC
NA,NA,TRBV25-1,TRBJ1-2,CASSEYGQYYGYTF,TGTGCCAGCAGTGAATATGGACAGTACTATGGCTACACCTTC
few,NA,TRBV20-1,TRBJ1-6,CSASDLGHRNSPLHF,TGCAGTGCTAGTGACTTAGGACACCGTAATTCACCCCTCCACTTT
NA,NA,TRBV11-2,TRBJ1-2,CASSLAGSYGYTF,TGTGCCAGCAGCTTAGCCGGGAGCTATGGCTACACCTTC
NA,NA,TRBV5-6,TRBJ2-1,CASRDYNRNEQFF,TGTGCCAGCAGGGACTATAATCGAAATGAGCAGTTCTTC
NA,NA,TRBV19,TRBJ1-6,CASSITGGPPGSSYNSPLHF,TGTGCCAGTAGTATAACCGGTGGCCCTCCCGGAAGCTCCTATAATTCACCCCTCCACTTT